The rows below give T cell receptor beta chains drawn from one sample of a study of CD8+CD57+ T cells in acquired aplastic anemia. MiXCR was run by TCRdb on the reads, yielding one entry per CDR3 protein. Among around 200,000 distinct CDR3 sequences, roughly half were seen once, and the ten largest hold more than 15%. Sequencing used sorted CD4+, CD8+, or CD8+CD57+ T cells (not recorded which) from PBMCs. The receptors here all came from a human donor in good health, serving as a control. Each CDR3 is given with its conserved first and last residue. Fields, in order: V gene, D gene, clone size, J gene, CDR3 length, CDR3 DNA, CDR3 protein. D genes are given only for firm matches. Expanded clones get a size class; other rows say once, few or many, or leave the size out.

>TRBV24-1|NA|NA|TRBJ2-3|15
TGTGCCACCAGTGACTCTGGGGTTGGCACAGATACGCAGTATTTT
CATSDSGVGTDTQYF
>TRBV11-2|TRBD1|many|TRBJ1-4|15
TGTGCCAGTGGGGGGGCGACAGGGGGCAACGAAAAACTGTTTTTT
CASGGATGGNEKLFF
>TRBV12-3/TRBV12-4|NA|once|TRBJ1-2|13
TGTGCCAGCAGTTCGGCAGGGGCTGGTGGAAACACCTTC
CASSSAGAGGNTF
>TRBV10-1|NA|many|TRBJ2-5|12
TGCGCCAGCAGTGACAGCACAGAGACCCAGTACTTC
CASSDSTETQYF
>TRBV24-1|NA|NA|TRBJ2-3|16
TGTGCCACCAGTGATGCGCGACGGGGCGATTGGGTTACGCAGTATTTT
CATSDARRGDWVTQYF
>TRBV10-3|NA|once|TRBJ1-6|15
TGTGCCAGCAGTGATGGAGGGGCACGTAATTCACCCCTCCACTTT
CASSDGGARNSPLHF
>TRBV7-2|TRBD1|NA|TRBJ1-1|14
TGTGCCAGCAGCCAGGACAGGGTCGACACTGAAGCTTTCTTT
CASSQDRVDTEAFF
>TRBV15|NA|once|TRBJ2-7|13
TGTGCCACCAGCACTTACCGAGGCTACGAGCAGTACTTC
CATSTYRGYEQYF
>TRBV12-3/TRBV12-4|TRBD1|many|TRBJ2-2|11
TGTGCGACGCAGGGGGCCGGGGAGCTGTTTTTT
CATQGAGELFF
>TRBV11-3|NA|NA|TRBJ1-1|17
TGTGCCAGCAGCCCTAGAGGGGGTGGTCCTGTGAACACTGAAGCTTTCTTT
CASSPRGGGPVNTEAFF
>TRBV10-3|TRBD1|NA|TRBJ2-7|14
TGTGCCATCAGAACCGGGACAGGGGCCTACGAGCAGTACTTC
CAIRTGTGAYEQYF
>TRBV6-6|TRBD1|many|TRBJ1-5|14
TGTGCCAGCAGTAAGACAGGGGACGATCAGCCCCAGCATTTT
CASSKTGDDQPQHF
>TRBV2|NA|NA|TRBJ2-3|12
TGTGCCAGACAGGGTCCCACAGATACGCAGTATTTT
CARQGPTDTQYF
>TRBV7-9|NA|NA|TRBJ1-5|15
TGTGCCAGCAGCTCTTCTGAGGCCAGCCAAGAGACCCAGCATTTT
CASSSSEASQETQHF
>TRBV3-1|TRBD1|many|TRBJ2-7|13
TGTGCCAGCAGAGACAGGGTTGGCTACGAGCAGTACTTC
CASRDRVGYEQYF
>TRBV6-5|TRBD1|many|TRBJ1-2|15
TGTGCCATCAGGGGAGGCGGGACAGACGTCTCTGGCTACACCTTC
CAIRGGGTDVSGYTF
>TRBV4-1|TRBD1|once|TRBJ1-3|16
TGCGCCAGCAGCCAAGGCGGGACAGGGGTCGGGAACACCATATATTTT
CASSQGGTGVGNTIYF
>TRBV29-1|NA|NA|TRBJ1-2|12
TGCAGCGTTGAGGCCCAGAATGAGGGCTACACCTTC
CSVEAQNEGYTF
>TRBV19|NA|NA|TRBJ2-5|14
TGTGCCAGTAGTATAGAAACGGGTCGGAAGACCCAGTACTTC
CASSIETGRKTQYF
>TRBV4-2|NA|many|TRBJ2-2|15
TGTGCCAGCAGCCAAGAAGACTTCAACACCGGGGAGCTGTTTTTT
CASSQEDFNTGELFF
>TRBV7-2|TRBD2|NA|TRBJ2-1|15
TGTGCCAGCTCACCTCTAGCGGGGGCCTACAATGAGCAGTTCTTC
CASSPLAGAYNEQFF
>TRBV19|NA|NA|TRBJ1-1|14
TGTGCCAGTACCCCCCGGGATAGATGGACTGAAGCTTTCTTT
CASTPRDRWTEAFF
>TRBV14|TRBD1|NA|TRBJ2-1|14
TGTGCCAGCTCACCACCCGGGACAGGCGATGAGCAGTTCTTC
CASSPPGTGDEQFF
>TRBV11-3|TRBD1|NA|TRBJ2-7|13
TGTGCCTGCAGCTTCCGACAGGGCTACGAGCAGTACTTC
CACSFRQGYEQYF